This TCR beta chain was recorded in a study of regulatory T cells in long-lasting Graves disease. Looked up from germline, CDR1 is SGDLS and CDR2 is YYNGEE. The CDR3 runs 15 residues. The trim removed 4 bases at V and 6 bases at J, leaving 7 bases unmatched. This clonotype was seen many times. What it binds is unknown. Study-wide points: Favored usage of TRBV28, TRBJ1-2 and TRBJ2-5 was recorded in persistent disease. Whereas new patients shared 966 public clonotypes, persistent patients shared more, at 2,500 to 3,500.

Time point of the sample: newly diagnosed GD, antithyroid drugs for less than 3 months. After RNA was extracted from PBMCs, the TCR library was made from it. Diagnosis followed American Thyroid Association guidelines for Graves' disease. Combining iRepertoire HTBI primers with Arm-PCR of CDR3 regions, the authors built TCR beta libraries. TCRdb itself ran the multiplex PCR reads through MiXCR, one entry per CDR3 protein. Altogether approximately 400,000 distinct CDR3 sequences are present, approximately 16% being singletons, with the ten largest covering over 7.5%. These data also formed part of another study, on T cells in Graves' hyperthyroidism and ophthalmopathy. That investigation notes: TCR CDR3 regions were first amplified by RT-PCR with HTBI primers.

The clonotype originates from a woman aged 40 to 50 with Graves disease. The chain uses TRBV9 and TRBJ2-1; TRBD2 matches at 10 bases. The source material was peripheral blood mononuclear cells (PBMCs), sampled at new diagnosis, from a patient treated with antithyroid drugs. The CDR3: CASSPWASGSNEQFF. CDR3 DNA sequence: TGTGCCAGCAGCCCCTGGGCTAGCGGGAGCAATGAGCAGTTCTTC.